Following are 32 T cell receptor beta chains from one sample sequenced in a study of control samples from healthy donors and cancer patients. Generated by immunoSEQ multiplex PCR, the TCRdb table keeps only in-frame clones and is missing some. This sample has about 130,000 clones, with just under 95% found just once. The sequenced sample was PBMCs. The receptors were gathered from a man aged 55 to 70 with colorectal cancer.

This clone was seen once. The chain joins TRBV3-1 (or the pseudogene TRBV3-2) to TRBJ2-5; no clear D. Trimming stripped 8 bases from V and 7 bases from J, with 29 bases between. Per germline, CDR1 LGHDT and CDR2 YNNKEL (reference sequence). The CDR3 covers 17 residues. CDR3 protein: CASQPDGALPLLGTQYF. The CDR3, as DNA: TGTGCCAGCCAGCCGGATGGAGCACTCCCGTTGCTGGGGACCCAGTACTTC.

The CDR3 sequence: CASSPWGREAFF. Here the CDR3 DNA reads TGTGCCAGTAGTCCCTGGGGACGGGAAGCTTTCTTT. The V gene is TRBV19, the J gene TRBJ1-1; D is possibly TRBD1 (5 bases). The germline V gene has CDR1 LNHDA and CDR2 SQIVND (reference sequence). There are 12 residues in the CDR3. Trimming took 5 bases from V and 8 from J, leaving 12 bases between them.

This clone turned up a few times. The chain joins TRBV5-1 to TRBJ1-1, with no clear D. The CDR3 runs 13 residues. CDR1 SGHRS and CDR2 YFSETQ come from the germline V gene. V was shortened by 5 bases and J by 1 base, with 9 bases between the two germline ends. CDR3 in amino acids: CASRLAGNTEAFF. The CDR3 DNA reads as TGCGCCAGCAGGCTGGCGGGGAACACTGAAGCTTTCTTT. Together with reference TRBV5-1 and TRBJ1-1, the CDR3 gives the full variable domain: KAGVTQTPRYLIKTRGQQVTLSCSPISGHRSVSWYQQTPGQGLQFLFEYFSETQRNKGNFPGRFSGRQFSNSRSEMNVSTLELGDSALYLCASRLAGNTEAFFGQGTRLTVV.

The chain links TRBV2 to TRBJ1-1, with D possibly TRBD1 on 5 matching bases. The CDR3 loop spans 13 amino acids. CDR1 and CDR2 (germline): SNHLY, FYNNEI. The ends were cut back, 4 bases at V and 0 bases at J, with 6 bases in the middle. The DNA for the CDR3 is TGTGCCAGCAGTGCGGACATGAACACTGAAGCTTTCTTT. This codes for CASSADMNTEAFF.

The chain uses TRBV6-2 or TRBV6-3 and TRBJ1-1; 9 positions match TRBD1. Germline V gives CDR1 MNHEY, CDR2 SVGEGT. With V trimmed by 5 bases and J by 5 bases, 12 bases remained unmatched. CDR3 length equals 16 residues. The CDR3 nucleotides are TGTGCCAGCAGTACGAGCGGGACAGGGCCTGGGACTGAAGCTTTCTTT. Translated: CASSTSGTGPGTEAFF.

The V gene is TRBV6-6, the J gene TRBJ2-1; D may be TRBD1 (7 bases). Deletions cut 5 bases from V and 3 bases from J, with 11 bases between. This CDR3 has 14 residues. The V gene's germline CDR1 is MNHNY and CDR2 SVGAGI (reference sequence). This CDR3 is CASSGGTDYNEQFF. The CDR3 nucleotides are TGTGCCAGCAGTGGCGGGACAGACTACAATGAGCAGTTCTTC.

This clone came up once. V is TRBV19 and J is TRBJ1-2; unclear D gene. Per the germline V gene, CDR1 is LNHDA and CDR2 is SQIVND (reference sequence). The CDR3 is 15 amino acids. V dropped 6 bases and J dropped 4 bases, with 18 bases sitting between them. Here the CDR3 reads CASRFQTSLGYGYTF. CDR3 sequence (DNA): TGTGCCAGTAGGTTCCAGACAAGTCTGGGCTATGGCTACACCTTC.

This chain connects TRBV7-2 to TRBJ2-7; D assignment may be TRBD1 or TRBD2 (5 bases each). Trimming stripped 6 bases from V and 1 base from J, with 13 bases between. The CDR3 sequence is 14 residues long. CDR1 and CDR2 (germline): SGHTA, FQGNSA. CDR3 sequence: CASSPGTVSYEQYF. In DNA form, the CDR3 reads TGTGCCAGCAGTCCCGGGACGGTATCCTACGAGCAGTACTTC.

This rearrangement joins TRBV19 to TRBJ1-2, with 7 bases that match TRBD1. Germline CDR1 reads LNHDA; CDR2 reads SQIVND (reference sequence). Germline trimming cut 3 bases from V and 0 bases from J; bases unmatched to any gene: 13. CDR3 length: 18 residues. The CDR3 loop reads CASSIGVQGIPSNYGYTF. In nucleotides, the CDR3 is TGTGCCAGTAGTATTGGTGTACAGGGGATCCCCTCTAACTATGGCTACACCTTC. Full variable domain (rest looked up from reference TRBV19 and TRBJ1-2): DGGITQSPKYLFRKEGQNVTLSCEQNLNHDAMYWYRQDPGQGLRLIYYSQIVNDFQKGDIAEGYSVSREKKESFPLTVTSAQKNPTAFYLCASSIGVQGIPSNYGYTFGSGTRLTVV.

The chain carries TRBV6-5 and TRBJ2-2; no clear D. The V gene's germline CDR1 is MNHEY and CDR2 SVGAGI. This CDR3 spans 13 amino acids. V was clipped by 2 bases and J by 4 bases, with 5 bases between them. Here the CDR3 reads CASSYGPTGELFF. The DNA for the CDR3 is TGTGCCAGCAGTTACGGTCCCACCGGGGAGCTGTTTTTT.

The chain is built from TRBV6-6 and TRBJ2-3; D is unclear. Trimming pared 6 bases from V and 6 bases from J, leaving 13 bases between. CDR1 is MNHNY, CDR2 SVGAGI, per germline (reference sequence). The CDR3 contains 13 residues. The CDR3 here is CASSLRAQDTQYF. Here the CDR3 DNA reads TGTGCCAGCAGCCTAAGGGCCCAGGATACGCAGTATTTT.

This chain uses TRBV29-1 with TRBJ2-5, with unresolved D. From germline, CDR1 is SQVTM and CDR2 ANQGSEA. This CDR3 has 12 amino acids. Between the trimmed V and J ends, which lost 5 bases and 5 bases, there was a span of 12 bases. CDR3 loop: CSVRPLGETQYF. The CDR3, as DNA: TGCAGCGTTCGACCCCTCGGGGAGACCCAGTACTTC. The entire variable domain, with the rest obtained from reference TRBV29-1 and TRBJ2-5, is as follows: SAVISQKPSRDICQRGTSLTIQCQVDSQVTMMFWYRQQPGQSLTLIATANQGSEATYESGFVIDKFPISRPNLTFSTLTVSNMSPEDSSIYLCSVRPLGETQYFGPGTRLLVL.

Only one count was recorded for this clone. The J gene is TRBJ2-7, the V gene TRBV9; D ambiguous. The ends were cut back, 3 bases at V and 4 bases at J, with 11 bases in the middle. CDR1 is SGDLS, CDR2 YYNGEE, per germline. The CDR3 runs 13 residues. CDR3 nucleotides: TGTGCCAGCAGCGCCTCCGACAAGTACGAGCAGTACTTC. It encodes CASSASDKYEQYF.

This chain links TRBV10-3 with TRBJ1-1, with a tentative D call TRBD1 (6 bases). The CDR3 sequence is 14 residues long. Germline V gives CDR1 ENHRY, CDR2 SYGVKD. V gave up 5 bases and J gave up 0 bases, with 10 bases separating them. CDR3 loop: CAISNRAMNTEAFF. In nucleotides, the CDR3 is TGTGCCATCAGTAACAGGGCGATGAACACTGAAGCTTTCTTT.

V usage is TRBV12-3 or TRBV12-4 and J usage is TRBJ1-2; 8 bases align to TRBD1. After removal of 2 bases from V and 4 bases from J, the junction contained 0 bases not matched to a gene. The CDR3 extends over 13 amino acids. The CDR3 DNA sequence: TGTGCCAGCAGTTTAACAGGGGGCTATGGCTACACCTTC. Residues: CASSLTGGYGYTF.

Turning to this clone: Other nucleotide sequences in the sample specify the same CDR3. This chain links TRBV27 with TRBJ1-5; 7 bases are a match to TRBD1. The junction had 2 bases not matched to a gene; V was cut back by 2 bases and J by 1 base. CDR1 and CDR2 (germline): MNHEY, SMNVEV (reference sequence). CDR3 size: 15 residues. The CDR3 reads CASSLDRASNQPQHF. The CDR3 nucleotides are TGTGCCAGCAGTTTAGACAGGGCAAGCAATCAGCCCCAGCATTTT.

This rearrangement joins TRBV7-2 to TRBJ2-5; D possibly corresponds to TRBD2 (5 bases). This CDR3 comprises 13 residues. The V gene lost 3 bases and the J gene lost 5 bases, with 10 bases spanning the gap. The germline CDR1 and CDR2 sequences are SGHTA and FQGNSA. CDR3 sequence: CASSFTGVETQYF. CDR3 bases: TGTGCCAGCAGCTTCACCGGGGTGGAGACCCAGTACTTC.

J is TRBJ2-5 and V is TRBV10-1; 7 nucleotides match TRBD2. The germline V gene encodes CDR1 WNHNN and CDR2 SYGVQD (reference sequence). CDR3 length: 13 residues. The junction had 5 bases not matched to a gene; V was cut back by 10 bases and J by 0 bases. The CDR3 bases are TGCGCCATCCGCCGGGGGGACCAAGAGACCCAGTACTTC. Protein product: CAIRRGDQETQYF.

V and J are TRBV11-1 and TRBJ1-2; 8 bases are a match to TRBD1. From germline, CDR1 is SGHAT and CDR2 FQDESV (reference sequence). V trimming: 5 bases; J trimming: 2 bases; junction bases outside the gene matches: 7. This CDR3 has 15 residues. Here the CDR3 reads CASSPRTGTNYGYTF. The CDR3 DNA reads TGTGCCAGCAGCCCGAGGACAGGGACGAACTATGGCTACACCTTC.

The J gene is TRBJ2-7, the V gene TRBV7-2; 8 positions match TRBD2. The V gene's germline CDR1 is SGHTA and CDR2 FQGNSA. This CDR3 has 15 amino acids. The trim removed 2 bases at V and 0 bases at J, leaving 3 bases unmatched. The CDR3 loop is CASSLKRGPSYEQYF. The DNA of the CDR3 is TGTGCCAGCAGCTTAAAGCGGGGGCCCTCCTACGAGCAGTACTTC.

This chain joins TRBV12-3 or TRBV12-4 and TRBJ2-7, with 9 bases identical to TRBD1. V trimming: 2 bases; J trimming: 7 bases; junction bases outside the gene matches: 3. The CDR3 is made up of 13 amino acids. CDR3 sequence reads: CASSLSGTGEQYF. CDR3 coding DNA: TGTGCCAGCAGTTTATCCGGGACAGGGGAGCAGTACTTC.

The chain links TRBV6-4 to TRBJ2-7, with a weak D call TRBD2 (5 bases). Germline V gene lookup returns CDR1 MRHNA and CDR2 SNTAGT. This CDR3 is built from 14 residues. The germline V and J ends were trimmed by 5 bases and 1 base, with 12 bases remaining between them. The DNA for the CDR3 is TGTGCCAGCAGTTCTACTAGTTCTTCCTACGAGCAGTACTTC. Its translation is CASSSTSSSYEQYF.

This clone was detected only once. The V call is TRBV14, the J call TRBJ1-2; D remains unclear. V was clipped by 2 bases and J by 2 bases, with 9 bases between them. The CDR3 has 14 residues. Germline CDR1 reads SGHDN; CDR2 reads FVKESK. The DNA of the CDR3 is TGTGCCAGCAGCCAATGGGGATGGAACTATGGCTACACCTTC. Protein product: CASSQWGWNYGYTF.

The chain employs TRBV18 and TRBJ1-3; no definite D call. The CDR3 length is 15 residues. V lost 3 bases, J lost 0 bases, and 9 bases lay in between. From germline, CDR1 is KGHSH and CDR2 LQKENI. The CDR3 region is CASSPSPSSGNTIYF. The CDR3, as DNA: TGTGCCAGCTCACCTTCACCGAGCTCTGGAAACACCATATATTTT.

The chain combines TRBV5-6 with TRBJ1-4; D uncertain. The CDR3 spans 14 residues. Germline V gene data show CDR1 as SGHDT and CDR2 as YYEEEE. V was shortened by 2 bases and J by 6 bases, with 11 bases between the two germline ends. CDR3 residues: CASSFYQPHEKLFF. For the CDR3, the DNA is TGTGCCAGCAGCTTCTATCAGCCCCATGAAAAACTGTTTTTT. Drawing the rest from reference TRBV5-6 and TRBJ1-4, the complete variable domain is DAGVTQSPTHLIKTRGQQVTLRCSPKSGHDTVSWYQQALGQGPQFIFQYYEEEERQRGNFPDRFSGHQFPNYSSELNVNALLLGDSALYLCASSFYQPHEKLFFGSGTQLSVL.

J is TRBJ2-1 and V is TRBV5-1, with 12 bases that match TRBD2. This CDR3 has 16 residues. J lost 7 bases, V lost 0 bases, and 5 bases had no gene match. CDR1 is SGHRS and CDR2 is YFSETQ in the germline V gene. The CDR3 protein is CASSLAGTSGRNEQFF. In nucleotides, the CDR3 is TGCGCCAGCAGCTTGGCCGGGACTAGCGGGCGGAATGAGCAGTTCTTC.

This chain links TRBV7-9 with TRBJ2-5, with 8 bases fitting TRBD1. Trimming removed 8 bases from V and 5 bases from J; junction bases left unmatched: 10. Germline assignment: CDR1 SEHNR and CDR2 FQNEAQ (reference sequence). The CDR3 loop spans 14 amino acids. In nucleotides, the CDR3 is TGTGCCAGCCTAGGGACAGGTGATTTTGAGACCCAGTACTTC. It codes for CASLGTGDFETQYF.

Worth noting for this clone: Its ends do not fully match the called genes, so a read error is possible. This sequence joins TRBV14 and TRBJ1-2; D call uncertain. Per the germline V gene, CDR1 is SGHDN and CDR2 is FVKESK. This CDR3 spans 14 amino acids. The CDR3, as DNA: TGTGCCAGCAGCCAAGGAAGAGGGAACTCTGGCTACACCTTC. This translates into CASSQGRGNSGYTF.

The CDR3 reads CASSQKIAATGPQETQYF. The CDR3 DNA reads as TGCGCCAGCAGCCAAAAGATTGCCGCGACGGGACCCCAAGAGACCCAGTACTTC. V is TRBV4-1 and J is TRBJ2-5, with D possibly called TRBD1 or TRBD2 (5 bases each). CDR1 is MGHRA, CDR2 YSYEKL, per germline. The CDR3 is made up of 18 amino acids. Trimming left V 2 bases short and J 1 base short, with 20 bases between.

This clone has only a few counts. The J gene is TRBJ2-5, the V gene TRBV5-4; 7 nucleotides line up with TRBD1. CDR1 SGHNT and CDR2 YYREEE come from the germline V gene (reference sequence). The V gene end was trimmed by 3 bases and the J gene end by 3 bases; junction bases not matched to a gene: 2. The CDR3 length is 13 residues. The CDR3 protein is CASSSGTEETQYF. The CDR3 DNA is TGTGCCAGCAGCTCCGGGACAGAAGAGACCCAGTACTTC.

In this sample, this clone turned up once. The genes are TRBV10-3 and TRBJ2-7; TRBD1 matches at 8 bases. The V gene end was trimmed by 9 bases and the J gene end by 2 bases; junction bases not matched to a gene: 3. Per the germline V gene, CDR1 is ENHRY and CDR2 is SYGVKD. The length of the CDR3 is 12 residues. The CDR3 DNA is TGTGCCATTGGACAGGGCACCTACGAGCAGTACTTC. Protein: CAIGQGTYEQYF.

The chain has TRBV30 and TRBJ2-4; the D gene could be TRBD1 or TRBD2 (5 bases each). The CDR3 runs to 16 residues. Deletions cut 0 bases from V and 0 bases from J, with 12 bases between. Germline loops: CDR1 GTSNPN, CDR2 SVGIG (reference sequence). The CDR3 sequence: CAWSVGTGIAKNIQYF. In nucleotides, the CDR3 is TGTGCCTGGAGTGTGGGGACCGGGATAGCCAAAAACATTCAGTACTTC.